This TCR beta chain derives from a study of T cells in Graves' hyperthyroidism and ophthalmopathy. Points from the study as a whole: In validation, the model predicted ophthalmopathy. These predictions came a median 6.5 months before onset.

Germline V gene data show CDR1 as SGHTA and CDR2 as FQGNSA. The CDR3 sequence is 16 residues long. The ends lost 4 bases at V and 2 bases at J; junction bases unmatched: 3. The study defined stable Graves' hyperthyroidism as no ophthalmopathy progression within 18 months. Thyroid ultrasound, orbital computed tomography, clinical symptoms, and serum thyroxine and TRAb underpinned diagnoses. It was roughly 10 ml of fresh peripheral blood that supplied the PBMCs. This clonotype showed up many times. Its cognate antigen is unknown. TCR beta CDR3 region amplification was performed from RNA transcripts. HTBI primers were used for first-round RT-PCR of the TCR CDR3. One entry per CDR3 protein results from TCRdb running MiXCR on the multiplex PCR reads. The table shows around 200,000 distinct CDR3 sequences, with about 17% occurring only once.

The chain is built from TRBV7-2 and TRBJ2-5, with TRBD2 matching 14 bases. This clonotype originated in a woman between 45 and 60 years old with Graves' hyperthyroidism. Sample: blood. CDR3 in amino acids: CASSSGLAGGQETQYF. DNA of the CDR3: TGTGCCAGCAGCTCAGGACTAGCGGGGGGACAAGAGACCCAGTACTTC.